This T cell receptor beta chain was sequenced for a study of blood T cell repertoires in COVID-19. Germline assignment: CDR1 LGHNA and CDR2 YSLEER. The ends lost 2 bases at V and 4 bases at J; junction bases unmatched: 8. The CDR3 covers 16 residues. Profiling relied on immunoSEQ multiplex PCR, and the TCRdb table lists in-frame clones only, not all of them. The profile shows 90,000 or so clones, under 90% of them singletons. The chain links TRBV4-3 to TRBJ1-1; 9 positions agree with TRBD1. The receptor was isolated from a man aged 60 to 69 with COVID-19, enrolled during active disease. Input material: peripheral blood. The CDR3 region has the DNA TGCGCCAGCAGCCAATTCGCCCCGGGACAGGGCACTGAAGCTTTCTTT. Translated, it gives CASSQFAPGQGTEAFF.